Given below is one T cell receptor beta chain in context. The antigen is undetermined. The data originate from a study of OX40 agonist ivuxolimab in advanced cancers. Study details: In this trial design, patients received ivuxolimab intravenously at 0.01 to 10 mg/kg every 2 weeks. Study outcomes and limitations: Specificity for antigen went undetermined in the expanded peripheral T cells. Relative to CD4+ cells, CD8+ T cells on average had more expanded clones.

The assay was immunoSEQ multiplex PCR, and TCRdb's table has in-frame clones only and misses some. The table shows approximately 68,000 clones, with roughly 90% occurring only once. The source was CD4+ or CD8+ T cells sorted from blood, collected in a trial of the OX40 agonist ivuxolimab. The TCR sequence derives from an adult with an advanced solid tumor such as melanoma, head and neck, liver or kidney cancer.

CDR3 region: CAINPGQGGTGELFF. The CDR3, as DNA: TGTGCCATCAACCCGGGACAGGGTGGCACCGGGGAGCTGTTTTTT. The chain carries TRBV10-3 and TRBJ2-2, with 9 bases aligning to TRBD1. Per the germline V gene, CDR1 is ENHRY and CDR2 is SYGVKD. The CDR3 is made up of 15 amino acids. V was clipped by 7 bases and J by 4 bases; unmatched bases: 7.